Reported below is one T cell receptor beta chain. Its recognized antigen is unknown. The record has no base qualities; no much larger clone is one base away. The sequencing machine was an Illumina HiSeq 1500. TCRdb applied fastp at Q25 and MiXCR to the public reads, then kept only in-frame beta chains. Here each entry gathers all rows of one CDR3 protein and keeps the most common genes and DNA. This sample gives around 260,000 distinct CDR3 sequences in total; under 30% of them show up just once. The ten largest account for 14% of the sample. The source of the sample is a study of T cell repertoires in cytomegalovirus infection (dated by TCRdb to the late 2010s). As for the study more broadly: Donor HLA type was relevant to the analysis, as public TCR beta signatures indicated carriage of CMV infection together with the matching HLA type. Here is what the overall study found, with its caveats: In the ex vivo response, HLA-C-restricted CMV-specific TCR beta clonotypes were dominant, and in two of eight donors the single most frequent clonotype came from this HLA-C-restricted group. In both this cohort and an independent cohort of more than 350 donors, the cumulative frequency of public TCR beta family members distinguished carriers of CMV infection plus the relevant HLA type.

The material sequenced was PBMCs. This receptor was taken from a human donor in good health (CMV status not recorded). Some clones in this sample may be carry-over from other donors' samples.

CDR3 protein: CASRTRDRGNTGELFF. The nucleotides read TGTGCCAGCAGGACCCGGGACAGGGGGAACACCGGGGAGCTGTTTTTT. The sequence links TRBV2 to TRBJ2-2; 10 middle bases align to TRBD1. Germline trimming amounts to 6 bases on V and 1 base on J, with 5 as the count of junction bases outside the gene matches. The germline V gene sets CDR1 to SNHLY and CDR2 to FYNNEI. The CDR3 contains 16 residues, cysteine and phenylalanine counted. The entry retains the CDR3 DNA only, 48 bases that are in frame from base 1.